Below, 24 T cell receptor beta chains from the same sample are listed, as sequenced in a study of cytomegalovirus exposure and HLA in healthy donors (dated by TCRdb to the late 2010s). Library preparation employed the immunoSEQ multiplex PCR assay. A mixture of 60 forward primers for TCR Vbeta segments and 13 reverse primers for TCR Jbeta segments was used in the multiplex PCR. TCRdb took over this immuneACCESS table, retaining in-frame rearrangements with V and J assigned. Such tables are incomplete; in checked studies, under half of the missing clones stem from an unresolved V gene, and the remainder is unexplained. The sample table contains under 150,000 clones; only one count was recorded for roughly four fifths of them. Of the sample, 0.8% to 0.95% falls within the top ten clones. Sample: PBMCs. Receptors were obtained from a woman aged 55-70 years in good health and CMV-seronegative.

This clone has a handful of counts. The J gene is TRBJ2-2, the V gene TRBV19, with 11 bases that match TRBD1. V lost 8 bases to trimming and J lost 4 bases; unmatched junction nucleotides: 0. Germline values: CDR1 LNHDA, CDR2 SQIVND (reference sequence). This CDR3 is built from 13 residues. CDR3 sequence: CASGTGGTGELFF. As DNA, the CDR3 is TGTGCCAGTGGGACAGGGGGCACCGGGGAGCTGTTTTTT. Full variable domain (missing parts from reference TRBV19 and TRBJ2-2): DGGITQSPKYLFRKEGQNVTLSCEQNLNHDAMYWYRQDPGQGLRLIYYSQIVNDFQKGDIAEGYSVSREKKESFPLTVTSAQKNPTAFYLCASGTGGTGELFFGEGSRLTVL.

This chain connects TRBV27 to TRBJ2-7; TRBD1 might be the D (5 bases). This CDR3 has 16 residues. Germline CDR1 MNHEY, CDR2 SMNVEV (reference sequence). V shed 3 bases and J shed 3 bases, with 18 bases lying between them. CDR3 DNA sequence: TGTGCCAGCAGTTTCTCGCCGGTCGCCAGGGACTACGAGCAGTACTTC. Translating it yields CASSFSPVARDYEQYF.

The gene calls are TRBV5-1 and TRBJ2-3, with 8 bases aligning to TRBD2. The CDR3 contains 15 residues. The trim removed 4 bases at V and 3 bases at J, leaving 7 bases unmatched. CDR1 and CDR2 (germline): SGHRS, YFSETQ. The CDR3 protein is CASSASGSRTDTQYF. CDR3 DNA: TGCGCCAGCAGCGCCAGCGGGAGCCGAACAGATACGCAGTATTTT.

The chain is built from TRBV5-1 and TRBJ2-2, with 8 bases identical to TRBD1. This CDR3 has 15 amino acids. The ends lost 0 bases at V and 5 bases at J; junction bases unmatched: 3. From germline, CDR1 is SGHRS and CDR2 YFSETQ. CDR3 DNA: TGCGCCAGCAGCTTGGAAGGACAGGGAACCGGGGAGCTGTTTTTT. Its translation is CASSLEGQGTGELFF.

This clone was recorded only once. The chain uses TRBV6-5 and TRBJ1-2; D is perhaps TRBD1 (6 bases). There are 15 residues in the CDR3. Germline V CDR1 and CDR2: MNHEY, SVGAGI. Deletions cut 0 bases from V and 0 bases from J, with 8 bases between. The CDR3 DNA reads TGTGCCAGCAGTTACTCATGGGGGCCTAACTATGGCTACACCTTC. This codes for CASSYSWGPNYGYTF.

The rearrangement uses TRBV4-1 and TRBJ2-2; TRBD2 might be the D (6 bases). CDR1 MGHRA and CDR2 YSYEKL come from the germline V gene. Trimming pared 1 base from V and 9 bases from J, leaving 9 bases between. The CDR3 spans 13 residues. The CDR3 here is CASSQAGRRELFF. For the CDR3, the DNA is TGCGCCAGCAGCCAAGCGGGGAGGAGGGAGCTGTTTTTT.

CDR3 bases: TGCGCCAGCAGCTTGGTTTCCCGGGGACTAGCGGGGGATTACGAGCAGTACTTC. Protein product: CASSLVSRGLAGDYEQYF. This chain links TRBV5-1 with TRBJ2-7; 14 bases fit TRBD2. The CDR3 loop spans 18 amino acids. J lost 4 bases, V lost 0 bases, and 9 bases had no gene match. The V gene's germline CDR1 is SGHRS and CDR2 YFSETQ.

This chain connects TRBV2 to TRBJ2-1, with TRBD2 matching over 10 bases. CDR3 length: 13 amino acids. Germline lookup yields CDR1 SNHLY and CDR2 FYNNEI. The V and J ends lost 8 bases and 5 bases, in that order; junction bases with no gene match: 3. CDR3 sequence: CASLSGGDNEQFF. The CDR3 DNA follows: TGTGCCAGCTTAAGCGGGGGGGACAATGAGCAGTTCTTC.

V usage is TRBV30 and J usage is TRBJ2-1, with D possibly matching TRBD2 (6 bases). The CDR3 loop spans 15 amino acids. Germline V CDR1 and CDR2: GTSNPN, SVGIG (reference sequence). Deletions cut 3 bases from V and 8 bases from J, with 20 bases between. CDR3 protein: CAWSGGAGGAHEQFF. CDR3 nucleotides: TGTGCCTGGAGCGGCGGGGCCGGAGGAGCCCATGAGCAGTTCTTC.

The CDR3 DNA reads as TGTGCCAGCAGTGAAGGGCAGGTGGGTCAGCCCCAGCATTTT. Its translation: CASSEGQVGQPQHF. The rearrangement links TRBV2 to TRBJ1-5; no clear D. The CDR3 loop spans 14 amino acids. Germline V gene data show CDR1 as SNHLY and CDR2 as FYNNEI. V lost 1 base, J lost 6 bases, and 10 bases lay in between.

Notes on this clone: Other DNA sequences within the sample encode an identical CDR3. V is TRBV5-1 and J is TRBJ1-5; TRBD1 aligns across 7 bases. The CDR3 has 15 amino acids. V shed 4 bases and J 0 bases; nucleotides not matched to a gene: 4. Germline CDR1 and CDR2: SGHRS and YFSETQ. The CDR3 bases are TGCGCCAGCAGCCCGACAGGGAATAGCAATCAGCCCCAGCATTTT. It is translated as CASSPTGNSNQPQHF. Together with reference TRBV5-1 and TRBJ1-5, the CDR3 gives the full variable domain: KAGVTQTPRYLIKTRGQQVTLSCSPISGHRSVSWYQQTPGQGLQFLFEYFSETQRNKGNFPGRFSGRQFSNSRSEMNVSTLELGDSALYLCASSPTGNSNQPQHFGDGTRLSIL.

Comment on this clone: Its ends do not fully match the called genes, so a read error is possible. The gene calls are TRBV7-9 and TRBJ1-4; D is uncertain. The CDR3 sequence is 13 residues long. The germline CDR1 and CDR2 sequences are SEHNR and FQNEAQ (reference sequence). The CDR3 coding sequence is TGTTCCAGCCTACTTACAACTAATGAAAAACTGTTTTTT. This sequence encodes CSSLLTTNEKLFF.

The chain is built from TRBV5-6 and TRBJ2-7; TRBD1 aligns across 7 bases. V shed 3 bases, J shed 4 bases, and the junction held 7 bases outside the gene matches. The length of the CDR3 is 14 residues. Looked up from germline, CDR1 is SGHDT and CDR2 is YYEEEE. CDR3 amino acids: CASSSVDRDYEQYF. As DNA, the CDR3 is TGTGCCAGCAGCTCGGTTGACAGGGATTACGAGCAGTACTTC.

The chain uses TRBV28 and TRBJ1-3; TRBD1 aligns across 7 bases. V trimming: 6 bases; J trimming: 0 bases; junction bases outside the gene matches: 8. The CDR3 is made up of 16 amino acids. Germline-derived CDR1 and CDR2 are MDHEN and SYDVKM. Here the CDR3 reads CASSLTDRISGNTIYF. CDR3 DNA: TGTGCCAGCAGCTTAACGGACAGGATCTCTGGAAACACCATATATTTT.

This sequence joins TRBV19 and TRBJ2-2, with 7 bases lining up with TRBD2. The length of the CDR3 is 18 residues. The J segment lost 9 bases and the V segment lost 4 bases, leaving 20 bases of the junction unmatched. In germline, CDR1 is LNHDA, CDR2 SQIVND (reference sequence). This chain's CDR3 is CASSTLSGEFWRWRELFF. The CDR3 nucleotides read TGTGCCAGTAGTACCTTGAGCGGGGAGTTTTGGAGGTGGAGGGAGCTGTTTTTT. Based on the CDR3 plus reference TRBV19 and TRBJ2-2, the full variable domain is DGGITQSPKYLFRKEGQNVTLSCEQNLNHDAMYWYRQDPGQGLRLIYYSQIVNDFQKGDIAEGYSVSREKKESFPLTVTSAQKNPTAFYLCASSTLSGEFWRWRELFFGEGSRLTVL.

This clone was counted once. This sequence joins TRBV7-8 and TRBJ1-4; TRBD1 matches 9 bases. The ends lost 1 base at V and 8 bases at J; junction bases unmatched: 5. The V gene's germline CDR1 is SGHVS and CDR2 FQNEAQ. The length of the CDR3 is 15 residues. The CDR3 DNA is TGTGCCAGCAGCTTAGGGACAGGGGTAGGAGAAAAACTGTTTTTT. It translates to CASSLGTGVGEKLFF.

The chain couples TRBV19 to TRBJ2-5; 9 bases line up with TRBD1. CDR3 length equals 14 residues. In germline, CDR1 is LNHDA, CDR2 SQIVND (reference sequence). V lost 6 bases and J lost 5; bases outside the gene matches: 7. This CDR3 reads CASRKQGAGETQYF. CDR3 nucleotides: TGTGCCAGTAGGAAACAGGGGGCGGGGGAGACCCAGTACTTC.

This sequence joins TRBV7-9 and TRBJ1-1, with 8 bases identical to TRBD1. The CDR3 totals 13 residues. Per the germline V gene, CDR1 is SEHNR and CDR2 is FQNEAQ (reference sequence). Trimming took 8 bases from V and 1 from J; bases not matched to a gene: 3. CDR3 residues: CASSQGANTEAFF. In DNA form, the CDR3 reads TGTGCCAGCTCCCAGGGGGCGAACACTGAAGCTTTCTTT.

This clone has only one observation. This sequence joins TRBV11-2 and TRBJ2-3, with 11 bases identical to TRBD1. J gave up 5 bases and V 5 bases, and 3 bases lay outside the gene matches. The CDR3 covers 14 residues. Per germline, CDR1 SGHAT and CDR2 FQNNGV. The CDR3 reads CASSPGQGGDTQYF. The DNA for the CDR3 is TGTGCCAGCAGCCCGGGACAGGGGGGAGATACGCAGTATTTT.

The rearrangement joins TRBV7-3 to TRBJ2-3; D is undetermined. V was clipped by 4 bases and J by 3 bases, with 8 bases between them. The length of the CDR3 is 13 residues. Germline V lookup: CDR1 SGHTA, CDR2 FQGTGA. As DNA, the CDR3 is TGTGCCAGCAGCTCATCCCGGACAGATACGCAGTATTTT. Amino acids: CASSSSRTDTQYF.

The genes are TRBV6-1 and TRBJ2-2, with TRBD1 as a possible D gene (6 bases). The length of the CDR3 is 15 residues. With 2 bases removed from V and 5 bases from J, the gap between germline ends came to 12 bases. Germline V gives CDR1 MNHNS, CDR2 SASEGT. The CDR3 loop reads CASSELGARTGELFF. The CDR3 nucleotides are TGTGCCAGCAGTGAACTGGGGGCCCGGACCGGGGAGCTGTTTTTT.

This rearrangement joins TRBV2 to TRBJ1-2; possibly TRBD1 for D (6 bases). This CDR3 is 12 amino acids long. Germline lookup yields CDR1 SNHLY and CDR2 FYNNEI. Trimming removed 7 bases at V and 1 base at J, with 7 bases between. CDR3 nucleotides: TGTGCCAGCACAGGGGTTAACTATGGCTACACCTTC. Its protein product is CASTGVNYGYTF.

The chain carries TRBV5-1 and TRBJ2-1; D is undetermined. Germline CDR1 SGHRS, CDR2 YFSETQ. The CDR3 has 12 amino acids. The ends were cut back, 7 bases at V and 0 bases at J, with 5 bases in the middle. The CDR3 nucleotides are TGCGCCAGCCGGAGCTCCTACAATGAGCAGTTCTTC. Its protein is CASRSSYNEQFF.

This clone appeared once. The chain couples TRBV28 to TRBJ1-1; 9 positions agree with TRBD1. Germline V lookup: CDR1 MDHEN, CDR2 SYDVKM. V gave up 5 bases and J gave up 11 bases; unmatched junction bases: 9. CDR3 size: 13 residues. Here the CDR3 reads CASSINRGLPAFF. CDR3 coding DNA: TGTGCCAGCAGTATCAACAGGGGGCTCCCGGCTTTCTTT.